A selection of T cell receptor beta chains follows, all from one sample in a study of response to subunit inactivated influenza vaccine. TCRdb reprocessed the RT-PCR reads via MiXCR and lists one record per CDR3 protein. The sample contains roughly 650,000 distinct CDR3 sequences, 14% of which appear only once. Sample: PBMCs from blood, taken 14 to 15 days before vaccination. The receptors originated from a man aged 45 to 65 who received an inactivated influenza vaccine. Each CDR3 is given with its conserved first and last residue. A clone size is listed for some rows: how often the clone was seen (once, few, many), or a class if it is expanded.

j_gene	abundance	v_gene	CDR3aa
TRBJ2-1	few	TRBV7-2	CASSLYPAGVNDEQFF
TRBJ2-3	-	TRBV18	CASSYRERTSGDTQYF
TRBJ2-7	many	TRBV7-2	CASSRTGLASYEQYF
TRBJ2-1	few	TRBV18	CASSLFSSSNEQFF
TRBJ2-1	few	TRBV4-2	CASSQVRASGGYEQFF
TRBJ1-1	few	TRBV4-2	CASSQGDSRAFF
TRBJ2-4	few	TRBV20-1	CSAPTHGAHKNIQYF
TRBJ2-7	-	TRBV3-1	CASSQGFSGTGREQYF
TRBJ1-3	-	TRBV9	CASSPATGGNTIYF
TRBJ1-5	many	TRBV5-1	CASSLAANQPQHF
TRBJ1-5	-	TRBV28	CASRPRTGPVTNQPQHF
TRBJ2-2	-	TRBV7-2	CASSFPGHVSDGELFF
TRBJ1-1	-	TRBV7-6	CASSTRTGAGTEAFF
TRBJ1-5	-	TRBV6-2/TRBV6-3	CASSTWDRGQDQPQHF
TRBJ2-1	-	TRBV29-1	CSVERGRAGNEQFF
TRBJ1-2	many	TRBV12-3/TRBV12-4	CASSSDGGYGYTF
TRBJ2-7	-	TRBV20-1	CSASPRTGVSYEQYF
TRBJ2-5	-	TRBV20-1	CSARELAGGPLGLTQYF
TRBJ1-5	many	TRBV28	CASRGDLNQPQHF
TRBJ2-5	-	TRBV7-9	CASSLPRGSGQETQYF
TRBJ2-5	many	TRBV12-3/TRBV12-4	CASSLGGGGETQYF
TRBJ2-7	many	TRBV14	CASSQEFDNPSYEQYF
TRBJ2-7	-	TRBV7-6	CASSLAEGGLYEQYF
TRBJ1-5	-	TRBV28	CAGGNQPQHF
TRBJ2-3	once	TRBV27	CASGGLTSTDTQYF
TRBJ2-2	many	TRBV5-1	CASRQIGSRNTGELFF
TRBJ2-7	few	TRBV4-3	CASSQERWPGSDEQYF
TRBJ2-7	many	TRBV3-1	CASSQDPRRERDYYEQYF
TRBJ2-5	few	TRBV6-2/TRBV6-3	CASSYPRGGNFQETQYF
TRBJ2-3	few	TRBV6-1	CASSPIWQGTDTQYF
TRBJ2-5	few	TRBV29-1	CSVAAGGRVRETQYF
TRBJ2-3	-	TRBV7-6	CASSLAHPHGSGADTQYF
TRBJ2-7	-	TRBV20-1	CSGRADSYEQYF
TRBJ2-7	few	TRBV11-2	CASSLAREMKQYF
TRBJ2-1	-	TRBV12-3/TRBV12-4	CASRGTSGAYNEQFF
TRBJ2-2	-	TRBV9	CASSVGGGPSGELFF
TRBJ2-1	few	TRBV3-1	CASSQSGSGYNEQFF
TRBJ1-5	few	TRBV18	CASSPQTESQPQHF
TRBJ2-7	-	TRBV20-1	CSAITGTGYEQYF
TRBJ1-5	few	TRBV7-2	CASSLGWGGQPQHF
TRBJ2-4	once	TRBV20-1	CSARTSEENIQYF
TRBJ1-3	-	TRBV11-2	CASSSLGLGKDTIYF
TRBJ2-2	few	TRBV20-1	CSASVPTGELFF
TRBJ2-5	-	TRBV5-1	CASSPTVRTSFQETQYF
TRBJ2-7	few	TRBV30	CAWSVQNGPVYEQYF
TRBJ2-1	-	TRBV5-1	CASTRRTGTGGGNEQFF
TRBJ2-3	few	TRBV5-1	CASSLLAGATDTQYF
TRBJ2-7	few	TRBV2	CAGRTGFSYEQYF
TRBJ2-2	-	TRBV2	CASTRLASTGELFF
TRBJ1-5	-	TRBV19	CASKDNNQPQHF
TRBJ2-5	-	TRBV4-1	CASSQGKDPFQETQYF
TRBJ2-5	few	TRBV4-3	CASSQDEGRKTQYF
TRBJ2-3	once	TRBV30	CAWSVGTSGSPDTQYF
TRBJ2-2	-	TRBV6-1	CAARGAISGELFF
TRBJ1-2	few	TRBV20-1	CSAGNGGPYGYTF
TRBJ2-7	few	TRBV4-2	CASSQGSGREQYF
TRBJ2-2	few	TRBV5-1	CATSRARQLDTGELFF
TRBJ2-3	few	TRBV4-1	CASSTSGGTDTQYF
TRBJ2-7	few	TRBV9	CASSVEVEAYEQYF
TRBJ1-1	many	TRBV3-1	CASSQDRVGTEAFF